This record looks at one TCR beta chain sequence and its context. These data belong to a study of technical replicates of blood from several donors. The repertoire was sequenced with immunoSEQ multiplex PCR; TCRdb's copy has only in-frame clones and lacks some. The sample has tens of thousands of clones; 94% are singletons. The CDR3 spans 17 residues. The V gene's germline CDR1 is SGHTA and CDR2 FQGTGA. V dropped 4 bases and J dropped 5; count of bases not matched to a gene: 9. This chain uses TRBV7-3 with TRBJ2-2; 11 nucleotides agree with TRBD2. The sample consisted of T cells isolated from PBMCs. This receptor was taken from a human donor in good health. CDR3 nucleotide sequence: TGTGCCAGCAGCTCGGGCCTAGCGGGAGGCCGGACCGGGGAGCTGTTTTTT. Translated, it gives CASSSGLAGGRTGELFF.